The clone carrying this TCR beta chain appeared a single time. The target antigen is unknown. This sample stems from a study of beta chain features in type 1 diabetes. On the study more broadly: The study found patients and healthy donors alike in age, gender and cell yields. Across all samples, approximately 110,000,000 sorted cells were examined. Study outcomes and limitations: When Type 1 diabetes patients were examined, their TCRB CDR3s proved moderately but significantly shorter in all four CD4+ subsets.

TCRB transcripts that were expressed got sequenced, as all of the isolated RNA had been reverse transcribed. The read count averaged approximately 3.3 million across naive, central memory and regulatory T cell samples. Profiling relied on immunoSEQ multiplex PCR, and the TCRdb table lists in-frame clones only, not all of them. The table records over 600,000 clones, roughly an eighth of them present only once. The clonotype comes from a man aged 25-40 years with type 1 diabetes. The sample was naive CD4+ T cells from blood.

As DNA, the CDR3 is TGTGCCAGCAGGACGGCGGGGGAGGGCACCGGGGAGCTGTTTTTT. The encoded protein is CASRTAGEGTGELFF. The chain recombines TRBV28 with TRBJ2-2; 7 bases fit TRBD2. Trimming at V came to 6 bases and at J to 4 bases, leaving 8 bases not matched to a gene. This CDR3 has 15 amino acids. Germline V lookup: CDR1 MDHEN, CDR2 SYDVKM. The full variable domain, completed using reference TRBV28 and TRBJ2-2, is DVKVTQSSRYLVKRTGEKVFLECVQDMDHENMFWYRQDPGLGLRLIYFSYDVKMKEKGDIPEGYSVSREKKERFSLILESASTNQTSMYLCASRTAGEGTGELFFGEGSRLTVL.